The 30 T cell receptor beta chains presented below share a single source sample, sequenced in a study of cytomegalovirus exposure and HLA in healthy donors (dated by TCRdb to the late 2010s). The protocol used for the library was the immunoSEQ multiplex PCR assay. For the multiplex PCR, a mixture combining 60 forward primers for TCR Vbeta segments and 13 reverse primers for TCR Jbeta segments was used. TCRdb provides this immuneACCESS table in a form limited to in-frame rearrangements. Some clones are lacking; in checked studies, under half of them reflect an unresolved V gene, and why the rest are absent is not known. The table for this sample lists approximately 100,000 clones; 60% to 85% of them were counted only once. Roughly 5% of the sample lies in the top ten. The sequenced sample was PBMCs. The receptors come from a woman aged 40 to 50 in good health and CMV-seronegative.

The V gene is TRBV7-2, the J gene TRBJ1-1; D is perhaps TRBD1 (6 bases). V lost 1 base and J lost 0, with 6 bases in between. Germline values: CDR1 SGHTA, CDR2 FQGNSA. The length of the CDR3 is 14 residues. The CDR3 loop reads CASSLGQVNTEAFF. The CDR3 DNA sequence: TGTGCCAGCAGCTTAGGACAGGTGAACACTGAAGCTTTCTTT.

The CDR3 nucleotides are TGTGCCAGCAGCTTAGAACCGGGACAGGTTCATCAGCCCCAGCATTTT. As protein: CASSLEPGQVHQPQHF. V is TRBV7-8 and J is TRBJ1-5, with 8 bases that match TRBD1. CDR1 is SGHVS, CDR2 FQNEAQ, per germline. Germline trimming cut 1 base from V and 5 bases from J; bases unmatched to any gene: 7. The CDR3 covers 16 residues.

The genes are TRBV30 and TRBJ2-7; the match to TRBD1 covers 8 bases. The CDR3 has 13 amino acids. Trimming cost V 8 bases and J 6 bases; bases outside gene matches: 12. Germline assignment: CDR1 GTSNPN and CDR2 SVGIG (reference sequence). The CDR3 is CAALIGQGGEQYF. CDR3 sequence (DNA): TGTGCCGCCCTTATCGGACAGGGTGGCGAGCAGTACTTC. Filled out from reference TRBV30 and TRBJ2-7, the complete variable domain reads SQTIHQWPATLVQPVGSPLSLECTVEGTSNPNLYWYRQAAGRGLQLLFYSVGIGQISSEVPQNLSASRPQDRQFILSSKKLLLSDSGFYLCAALIGQGGEQYFGPGTRLTVT.

This clone was observed once. CDR3 amino acids: CASRIDRGTAEAFF. DNA of the CDR3: TGTGCCAGCAGAATCGATCGGGGAACCGCTGAAGCTTTCTTT. The chain links TRBV6-5 to TRBJ1-1; D gene ambiguous. V was clipped by 6 bases and J by 6 bases, with 17 bases between them. This CDR3 is 14 amino acids long. Germline CDR1 MNHEY, CDR2 SVGAGI.

This clone was recorded a few times. This chain connects TRBV7-9 to TRBJ2-7; TRBD1 is a possible D gene (5 bases). Trimming stripped 4 bases from V and 6 bases from J, with 19 bases between. The CDR3 extends over 15 amino acids. Germline values: CDR1 SEHNR, CDR2 FQNEAQ (reference sequence). The CDR3 here is CASSSTPGGAGEQYF. CDR3 sequence (DNA): TGTGCCAGCAGCTCAACACCCGGTGGGGCAGGCGAGCAGTACTTC.

The chain couples TRBV12-5 to TRBJ1-1; weak D call: TRBD1 (5 bases). The CDR3 runs 15 residues. Deletions cut 2 bases from V and 3 bases from J, with 13 bases between. Per the germline V gene, CDR1 is LGHNT and CDR2 is FRNRAP. The CDR3 nucleotides are TGTGCTAGTGGTTTGTTCACAGGCTTGGACACTGAAGCTTTCTTT. Translation: CASGLFTGLDTEAFF.

This clone is a singleton in its sample. The V call is TRBV1, the J call TRBJ2-4; the table assigns TRBD2, which was not confirmed against the DNA. TRBV1 is termed a pseudogene. The CDR3 contains 19 residues. The CDR3 spells CTSSQDQGRGGEAKNIQYF. The CDR3 nucleotides read TGCACCAGCAGCCAAGATCAGGGACGCGGGGGGGAGGCCAAAAACATTCAGTACTTC.

This chain joins TRBV9 and TRBJ1-2; 8 nucleotides line up with TRBD1. Per germline, CDR1 SGDLS and CDR2 YYNGEE. V lost 5 bases and J lost 6; bases outside the gene matches: 3. The CDR3 is made up of 12 amino acids. CDR3 sequence (DNA): TGTGCCAGCAGGGGGACAGGTCATGGCTACACCTTC. Its protein product is CASRGTGHGYTF.

V and J are TRBV11-2 and TRBJ1-2; 10 nucleotides line up with TRBD1. The CDR3 spans 15 residues. Trimming removed 5 bases from V and 8 bases from J; junction bases left unmatched: 11. Germline V gene data show CDR1 as SGHAT and CDR2 as FQNNGV. The CDR3 region has the DNA TGTGCCAGCAGCACACCCCGACAGGGGGCGCGAGGCTACACCTTC. The encoded protein is CASSTPRQGARGYTF.

The chain has TRBV19 and TRBJ1-1, with 8 bases that match TRBD1. This CDR3 is built from 16 residues. Germline V gene sequence: CDR1 LNHDA, CDR2 SQIVND (reference sequence). V trimming: 4 bases; J trimming: 1 base; junction bases outside the gene matches: 8. The CDR3 region has the DNA TGTGCCAGTAGTACAGGGGGCCCAAGGAAGAACACTGAAGCTTTCTTT. Amino acid sequence: CASSTGGPRKNTEAFF.

V and J are TRBV10-2 and TRBJ1-5, with D unclear. CDR1 is WSHSY and CDR2 is SAAADI in the germline V gene. The CDR3 has 13 residues. Trimming removed 2 bases from V and 5 bases from J, with 7 bases in between. The CDR3 sequence is CASSETADQPQHF. The CDR3, as DNA: TGCGCCAGCAGTGAGACAGCTGATCAGCCCCAGCATTTT.

The genes are TRBV30 and TRBJ2-3, with 12 bases lining up with TRBD2. The trim removed 0 bases at V and 9 bases at J, leaving 4 bases unmatched. The V gene's germline CDR1 is GTSNPN and CDR2 SVGIG (reference sequence). The length of the CDR3 is 14 residues. The CDR3 is CAWSVRLAGATQYF. The CDR3 nucleotides are TGTGCCTGGAGTGTACGACTAGCGGGAGCAACGCAGTATTTT.

This chain links TRBV19 with TRBJ1-1, with D possibly matching TRBD1 (5 bases). In germline, CDR1 is LNHDA, CDR2 SQIVND (reference sequence). V was pared by 1 base and J by 1 base, with 7 bases between. The CDR3 extends over 14 amino acids. CDR3 loop: CASSIGQSNTEAFF. The CDR3 DNA reads as TGTGCCAGTAGTATAGGACAGTCGAACACTGAAGCTTTCTTT.

The chain couples TRBV2 to TRBJ2-6; D unresolved. CDR1 and CDR2 (germline): SNHLY, FYNNEI. Deletions cut 6 bases from V and 0 bases from J, with 9 bases between. This CDR3 region has 15 residues. The DNA of the CDR3 is TGTGCCAGCAGCGTAGAGCTCTCTGGGGCCAACGTCCTGACTTTC. It specifies CASSVELSGANVLTF.

The rearrangement links TRBV12-1 to TRBJ2-1; the table calls TRBD1, which could not be checked here. TRBV12-1 is designated a pseudogene. This CDR3 contains 12 residues. The CDR3 loop reads CASSPLGQVEFF. In DNA form, the CDR3 reads TGTGCCAGCAGCCCCTTGGGACAGGTGGAGTTCTTC.

This clone showed up just a few times. This chain connects TRBV5-4 to TRBJ2-5; 13 positions agree with TRBD2. V trimming: 1 base; J trimming: 7 bases; junction bases outside the gene matches: 7. Germline CDR1 is SGHNT and CDR2 is YYREEE (reference sequence). This CDR3 is built from 16 residues. DNA of the CDR3: TGTGCCAGCAGCTTGCAACTAGCGGGGGGGCGTCGGACCCAGTACTTC. This codes for CASSLQLAGGRRTQYF. Full variable domain (remainder filled in from reference TRBV5-4 and TRBJ2-5): ETGVTQSPTHLIKTRGQQVTLRCSSQSGHNTVSWYQQALGQGPQFIFQYYREEENGRGNFPPRFSGLQFPNYSSELNVNALELDDSALYLCASSLQLAGGRRTQYFGPGTRLLVL.

The chain is built from TRBV7-2 and TRBJ1-5, with a weak D call TRBD1 (5 bases). Trimming cost V 1 base and J 4 bases, with 8 bases left between them. The germline V gene has CDR1 SGHTA and CDR2 FQGNSA. This CDR3 is 14 amino acids long. The DNA for the CDR3 is TGTGCCAGCAGCTTAGGACAGCTAAATCAGCCCCAGCATTTT. It is translated as CASSLGQLNQPQHF.

Concerning this clone: It is likely a read error, because the conserved phenylalanine at the end of the CDR3 is missing. V gene TRBV30 combines with J gene TRBJ2-3; the match to TRBD2 covers 11 bases. There are 14 residues in the CDR3. The V and J ends lost 5 bases and 4 bases, in that order; junction bases with no gene match: 5. Germline CDR1 is GTSNPN and CDR2 is SVGIG (reference sequence). Here the CDR3 reads CAWGTSGNPDTQYV. The DNA for the CDR3 is TGTGCCTGGGGGACTAGCGGAAACCCAGATACGCAGTATGTT.

The chain uses TRBV2 and TRBJ1-1, with 9 bases fitting TRBD1. Germline V gene sequence: CDR1 SNHLY, CDR2 FYNNEI. CDR3 length equals 15 residues. The V gene end was trimmed by 6 bases and the J gene end by 2 bases; junction bases not matched to a gene: 7. The CDR3 loop reads CASRPDRGSNTEAFF. The DNA for the CDR3 is TGTGCCAGCAGGCCAGACAGGGGGTCTAACACTGAAGCTTTCTTT.

J is TRBJ2-1 and V is TRBV15; 16 bases align to TRBD2. CDR1 and CDR2 from the germline V gene are LNHNV and YYDKDF (reference sequence). The V gene end was trimmed by 4 bases and the J gene end by 9 bases; junction bases not matched to a gene: 6. CDR3 size: 16 residues. CDR3 in DNA: TGTGCCACCAGCAAAGCCGGGACTAGCGGGGGGGCTGAGCAGTTCTTC. It translates to CATSKAGTSGGAEQFF.

V gene TRBV2 combines with J gene TRBJ2-3, with TRBD1 identical over 8 bases. V lost 3 bases and J lost 4; bases outside the gene matches: 6. Germline loops: CDR1 SNHLY, CDR2 FYNNEI. This CDR3 region has 15 residues. The CDR3 loop is CASSDGDRRADTQYF. The CDR3 nucleotides read TGTGCCAGCAGTGATGGGGACAGGAGAGCAGATACGCAGTATTTT.

The chain uses TRBV9 and TRBJ1-2, with a possible D match to TRBD1 (6 bases). The V gene's germline CDR1 is SGDLS and CDR2 YYNGEE. The CDR3 covers 14 residues. Trimming removed 4 bases at V and 4 bases at J, with 14 bases between. The CDR3 spells CASSPGTLLYGYTF. As DNA, the CDR3 is TGTGCCAGCAGCCCAGGGACACTGCTCTATGGCTACACCTTC. The entire variable domain, with the rest obtained from reference TRBV9 and TRBJ1-2, is as follows: DSGVTQTPKHLITATGQRVTLRCSPRSGDLSVYWYQQSLDQGLQFLIQYYNGEERAKGNILERFSAQQFPDLHSELNLSSLELGDSALYFCASSPGTLLYGYTFGSGTRLTVV.

The chain uses TRBV4-1 and TRBJ2-1; 7 bases agree with TRBD2. Trimming at V came to 0 bases and at J to 0 bases, leaving 8 bases not matched to a gene. The CDR3 totals 18 residues. Germline CDR1 reads MGHRA; CDR2 reads YSYEKL. CDR3 bases: TGCGCCAGCAGCCAAGAGGTGGGACTACTGGGCTCCTACAATGAGCAGTTCTTC. Protein sequence: CASSQEVGLLGSYNEQFF.

This clone has more than one count but fewer than ten. The chain employs TRBV7-8 and TRBJ1-1; perhaps TRBD1 as D (5 bases). Germline loops: CDR1 SGHVS, CDR2 FQNEAQ. V was trimmed by 2 bases and J by 0 bases, leaving 13 bases between them. CDR3 length: 16 residues. In DNA, the CDR3 is TGTGCCAGCAGCTTAACTACAGGTCTCATGAACACTGAAGCTTTCTTT. Translated: CASSLTTGLMNTEAFF.

The J gene is TRBJ1-2, the V gene TRBV4-1; D is ambiguous. The CDR3 is 16 residues long. CDR1 and CDR2 (germline): MGHRA, YSYEKL. V shed 2 bases and J shed 4 bases, with 17 bases lying between them. CDR3 residues: CASSQPTGRTFYGYTF. The CDR3 DNA follows: TGCGCCAGCAGCCAACCGACGGGGAGGACCTTCTATGGCTACACCTTC.

This chain uses TRBV19 with TRBJ2-1; D gene uncertain. The CDR3 totals 13 residues. Between the trimmed V and J ends, which lost 1 base and 9 bases, there was a span of 10 bases. Germline-derived CDR1 and CDR2 are LNHDA and SQIVND (reference sequence). The CDR3 here is CASSIGAPGEQFF. The CDR3 DNA follows: TGTGCCAGTAGTATAGGAGCGCCCGGTGAGCAGTTCTTC.

The chain uses TRBV4-1 and TRBJ1-5, with unresolved D. CDR3 length: 13 residues. Trimming shortened V by 0 bases and J by 6 bases, and 6 bases separated the two germline ends. CDR1 MGHRA and CDR2 YSYEKL come from the germline V gene. The CDR3 sequence: CASSQDHFQPQHF. The CDR3 nucleotides read TGCGCCAGCAGCCAAGATCACTTTCAGCCCCAGCATTTT.

The chain joins TRBV7-2 to TRBJ1-2, with D maybe TRBD1 (5 bases). V was cut by 4 bases and J by 4 bases, with 13 bases left in between. The CDR3 extends over 14 amino acids. Per germline, CDR1 SGHTA and CDR2 FQGNSA. CDR3 residues: CASSSGGKRYGYTF. In DNA, the CDR3 is TGTGCCAGCAGCTCGGGGGGGAAACGCTATGGCTACACCTTC.

This clone has more than one count but fewer than ten. The chain uses TRBV7-8 and TRBJ1-1, with 7 bases lining up with TRBD1. The V gene end was trimmed by 5 bases and the J gene end by 0 bases; junction bases not matched to a gene: 12. This CDR3 has 17 amino acids. Germline V gene lookup returns CDR1 SGHVS and CDR2 FQNEAQ. The CDR3 loop reads CASSQGLTGVLNTEAFF. CDR3 DNA sequence: TGTGCCAGCAGCCAGGGTCTCACAGGGGTATTGAACACTGAAGCTTTCTTT.

The rearrangement uses TRBV30 and TRBJ2-7; TRBD1 aligns across 10 bases. After removal of 6 bases from V and 2 bases from J, the junction contained 4 bases not matched to a gene. Looked up from germline, CDR1 is GTSNPN and CDR2 is SVGIG (reference sequence). The CDR3 length is 13 residues. The DNA of the CDR3 is TGTGCCTGTTCCGGGACAGGGGCCTACGAGCAGTACTTC. This sequence encodes CACSGTGAYEQYF. Based on the CDR3 plus reference TRBV30 and TRBJ2-7, the full variable domain is SQTIHQWPATLVQPVGSPLSLECTVEGTSNPNLYWYRQAAGRGLQLLFYSVGIGQISSEVPQNLSASRPQDRQFILSSKKLLLSDSGFYLCACSGTGAYEQYFGPGTRLTVT.